These 8 T cell receptor beta chains were all obtained from the same sample, sequenced in a study of blood T cell repertoires in COVID-19. TCRdb's copy holds only in-frame clones and misses some; the assay was immunoSEQ multiplex PCR. The data hold over 100,000 clones, with around 86% observed a single time. The specimen was peripheral blood. The origin of the receptors is a man in his fifties with acute or convalescent COVID-19.

V usage is TRBV11-3 and J usage is TRBJ2-5; 8 nucleotides agree with TRBD1. Trimming at V came to 1 base and at J to 7 bases, leaving 5 bases not matched to a gene. The V gene's germline CDR1 is SGHNT and CDR2 YENEEA. This CDR3 region has 14 residues. In DNA, the CDR3 is TGTGCCAGCAGCTTAGGCAGGGGGCAGGTGACCCAGTACTTC. Its protein product is CASSLGRGQVTQYF.

The V and J genes are TRBV5-6 and TRBJ2-3; D not resolved. The germline V gene encodes CDR1 SGHDT and CDR2 YYEEEE. Between the trimmed V and J ends, which lost 2 bases and 1 base, there was a span of 17 bases. This CDR3 is built from 17 residues. CDR3 DNA sequence: TGTGCCAGCAGCTTCGTCCTTGGTACCAGCGGCACAGATACGCAGTATTTT. This sequence encodes CASSFVLGTSGTDTQYF.

This clone was found a few times. The rearrangement joins TRBV29-1 to TRBJ2-1, with 8 bases that match TRBD2. Trimming took 2 bases from V and 3 from J; bases not matched to a gene: 3. The length of the CDR3 is 14 residues. CDR1 and CDR2 from the germline V gene are SQVTM and ANQGSEA. The CDR3 region is CSVETSGIYNEQFF. The CDR3 DNA is TGCAGCGTTGAAACTAGCGGAATCTACAATGAGCAGTTCTTC.

The rearrangement links TRBV15 to TRBJ1-2; 7 bases are shared with TRBD1. Germline lookup yields CDR1 LNHNV and CDR2 YYDKDF (reference sequence). The CDR3 consists of 13 residues. The V gene end was trimmed by 3 bases and the J gene end by 6 bases; junction bases not matched to a gene: 4. The CDR3 protein is CATSSVGQDGYTF. CDR3 bases: TGTGCCACCAGCAGTGTAGGACAGGATGGCTACACCTTC.

The V gene is TRBV16, the J gene TRBJ2-7, with D possibly matching TRBD1 (6 bases). Trimming shortened V by 2 bases and J by 4 bases, and 12 bases separated the two germline ends. Germline CDR1 KGHSY, CDR2 FQNENV. This CDR3 contains 14 residues. The CDR3 DNA reads as TGTGCCAGCAGCCAAGGCAGGGGTCCTTACGAGCAGTACTTC. This encodes CASSQGRGPYEQYF.

This chain links TRBV5-1 with TRBJ2-3; D is possibly TRBD1 (5 bases). This CDR3 comprises 16 residues. The germline V gene has CDR1 SGHRS and CDR2 YFSETQ. V was trimmed by 1 base and J by 0 bases, leaving 12 bases between them. As DNA, the CDR3 is TGCGCCAGCAGCTTGTACAGGAACCCTAGCACAGATACGCAGTATTTT. Translating it yields CASSLYRNPSTDTQYF.

The genes are TRBV19 and TRBJ2-6; D is undetermined. This CDR3 has 19 amino acids. Looked up from germline, CDR1 is LNHDA and CDR2 is SQIVND (reference sequence). The V gene lost 0 bases and the J gene lost 2 bases, with 17 bases spanning the gap. In DNA, the CDR3 is TGTGCCAGTAGTATAGATCTGGCCCCCGGCCGGGCTGGGGCCAACGTCCTGACTTTC. Translated, it gives CASSIDLAPGRAGANVLTF. Using reference TRBV19 and TRBJ2-6 for the parts outside the CDR3, the full variable domain is DGGITQSPKYLFRKEGQNVTLSCEQNLNHDAMYWYRQDPGQGLRLIYYSQIVNDFQKGDIAEGYSVSREKKESFPLTVTSAQKNPTAFYLCASSIDLAPGRAGANVLTFGAGSRLTVL.

The chain carries TRBV4-1 and TRBJ1-5, with 8 bases lining up with TRBD1. Per the germline V gene, CDR1 is MGHRA and CDR2 is YSYEKL. The ends lost 1 base at V and 7 bases at J; junction bases unmatched: 18. This CDR3 has 19 amino acids. This chain's CDR3 is CASSQVGGIGGQEIQPQHF. The DNA of the CDR3 is TGCGCCAGCAGCCAAGTGGGCGGTATAGGGGGACAGGAAATACAGCCCCAGCATTTT.